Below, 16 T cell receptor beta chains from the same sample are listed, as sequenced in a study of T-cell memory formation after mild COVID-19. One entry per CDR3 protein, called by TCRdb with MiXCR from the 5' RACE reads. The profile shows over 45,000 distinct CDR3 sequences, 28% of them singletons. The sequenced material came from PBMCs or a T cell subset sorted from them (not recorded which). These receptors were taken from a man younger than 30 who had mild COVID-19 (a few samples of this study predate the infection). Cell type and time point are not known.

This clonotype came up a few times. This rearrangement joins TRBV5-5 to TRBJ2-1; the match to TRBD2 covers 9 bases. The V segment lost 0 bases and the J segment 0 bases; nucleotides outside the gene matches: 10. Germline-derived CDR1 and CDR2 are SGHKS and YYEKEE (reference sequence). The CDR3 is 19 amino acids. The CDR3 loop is CASSLVLAGLRDSYNEQFF. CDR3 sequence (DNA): TGTGCCAGCAGCTTGGTACTAGCGGGCCTACGTGACTCCTACAATGAGCAGTTCTTC.

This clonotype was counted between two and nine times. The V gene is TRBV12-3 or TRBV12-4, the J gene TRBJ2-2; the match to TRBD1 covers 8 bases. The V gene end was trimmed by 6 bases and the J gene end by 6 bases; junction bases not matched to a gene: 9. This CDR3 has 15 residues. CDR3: CASSPSGQGSGELFF. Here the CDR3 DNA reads TGTGCCAGCAGCCCATCCGGACAGGGCTCCGGGGAGCTGTTTTTT.

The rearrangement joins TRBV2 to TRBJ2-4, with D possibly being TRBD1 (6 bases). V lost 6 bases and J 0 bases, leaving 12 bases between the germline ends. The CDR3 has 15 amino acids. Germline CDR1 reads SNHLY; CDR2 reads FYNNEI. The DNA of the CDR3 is TGTGCCAGCAGGGCCAGGGGCCTAGCCAAAAACATTCAGTACTTC. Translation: CASRARGLAKNIQYF.

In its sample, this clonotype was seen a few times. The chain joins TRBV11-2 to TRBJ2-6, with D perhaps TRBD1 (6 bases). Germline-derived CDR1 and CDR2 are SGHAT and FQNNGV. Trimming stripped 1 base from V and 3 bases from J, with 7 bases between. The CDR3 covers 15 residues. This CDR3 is CASSLARGGANVLTF. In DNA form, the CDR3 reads TGTGCCAGCAGCTTAGCCAGGGGTGGGGCCAACGTCCTGACTTTC.

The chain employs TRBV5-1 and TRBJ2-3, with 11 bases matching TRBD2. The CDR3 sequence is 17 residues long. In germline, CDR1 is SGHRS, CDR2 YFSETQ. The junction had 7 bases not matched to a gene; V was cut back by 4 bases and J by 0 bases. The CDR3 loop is CASSPGTSGTSTDTQYF. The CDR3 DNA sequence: TGCGCCAGCAGCCCAGGGACTAGCGGAACTAGCACAGATACGCAGTATTTT.

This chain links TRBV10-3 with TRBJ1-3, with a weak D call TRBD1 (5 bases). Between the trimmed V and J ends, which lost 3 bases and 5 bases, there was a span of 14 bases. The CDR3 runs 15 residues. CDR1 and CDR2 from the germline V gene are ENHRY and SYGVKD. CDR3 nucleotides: TGTGCCATCAGTGATTGGACAAATGATAGAAACACCATATATTTT. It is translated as CAISDWTNDRNTIYF.

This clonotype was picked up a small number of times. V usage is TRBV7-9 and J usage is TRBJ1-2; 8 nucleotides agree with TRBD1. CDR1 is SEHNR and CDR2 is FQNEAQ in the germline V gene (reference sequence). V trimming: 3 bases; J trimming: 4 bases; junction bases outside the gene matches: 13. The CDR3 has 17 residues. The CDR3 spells CASSFPALQGVGYGYTF. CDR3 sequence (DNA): TGTGCCAGCAGCTTCCCCGCTTTACAGGGGGTTGGCTATGGCTACACCTTC.

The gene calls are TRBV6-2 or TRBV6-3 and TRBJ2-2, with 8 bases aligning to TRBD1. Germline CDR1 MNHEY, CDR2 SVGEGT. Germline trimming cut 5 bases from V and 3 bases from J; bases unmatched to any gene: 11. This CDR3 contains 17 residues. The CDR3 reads CASSTPGQGWDTGELFF. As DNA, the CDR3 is TGTGCCAGCAGTACGCCCGGACAGGGCTGGGACACCGGGGAGCTGTTTTTT.

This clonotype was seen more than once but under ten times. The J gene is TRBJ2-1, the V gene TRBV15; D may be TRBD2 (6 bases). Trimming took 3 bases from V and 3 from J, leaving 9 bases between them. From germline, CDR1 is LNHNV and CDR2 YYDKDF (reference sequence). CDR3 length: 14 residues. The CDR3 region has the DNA TGTGCCACCAGCAGTGCGGGGTTCTACAATGAGCAGTTCTTC. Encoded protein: CATSSAGFYNEQFF. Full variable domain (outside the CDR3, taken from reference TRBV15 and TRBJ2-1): DAMVIQNPRYQVTQFGKPVTLSCSQTLNHNVMYWYQQKSSQAPKLLFHYYDKDFNNEADTPDNFQSRRPNTSFCFLDIRSPGLGDTAMYLCATSSAGFYNEQFFGPGTRLTVL.

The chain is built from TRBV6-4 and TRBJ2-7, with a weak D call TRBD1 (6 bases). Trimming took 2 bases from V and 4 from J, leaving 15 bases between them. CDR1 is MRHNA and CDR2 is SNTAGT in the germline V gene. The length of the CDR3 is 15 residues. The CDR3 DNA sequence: TGTGCCAGCAGTGACGGAACAGGGAAAATTTACGAGCAGTACTTC. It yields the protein CASSDGTGKIYEQYF.

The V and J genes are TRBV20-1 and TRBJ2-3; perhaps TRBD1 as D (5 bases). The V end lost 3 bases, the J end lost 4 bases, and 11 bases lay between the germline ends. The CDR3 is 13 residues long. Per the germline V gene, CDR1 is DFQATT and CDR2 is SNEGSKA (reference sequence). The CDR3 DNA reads TGCAGTGCTAGGTCCACAGGCGCAGATACGCAGTATTTT. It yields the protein CSARSTGADTQYF.

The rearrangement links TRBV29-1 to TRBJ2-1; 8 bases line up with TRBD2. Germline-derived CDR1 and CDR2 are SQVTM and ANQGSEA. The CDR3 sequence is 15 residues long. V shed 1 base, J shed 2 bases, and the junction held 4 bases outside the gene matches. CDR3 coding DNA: TGCAGCGTTGAAGGGAGACTAGCGCCCTACAATGAGCAGTTCTTC. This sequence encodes CSVEGRLAPYNEQFF.

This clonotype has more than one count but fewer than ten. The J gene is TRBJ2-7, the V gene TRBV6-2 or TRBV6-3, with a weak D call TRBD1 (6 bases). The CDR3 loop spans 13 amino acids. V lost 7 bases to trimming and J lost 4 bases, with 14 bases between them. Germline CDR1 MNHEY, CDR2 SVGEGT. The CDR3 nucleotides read TGTGCCAGCACTTGGGGGCGACTATACGAGCAGTACTTC. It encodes CASTWGRLYEQYF.

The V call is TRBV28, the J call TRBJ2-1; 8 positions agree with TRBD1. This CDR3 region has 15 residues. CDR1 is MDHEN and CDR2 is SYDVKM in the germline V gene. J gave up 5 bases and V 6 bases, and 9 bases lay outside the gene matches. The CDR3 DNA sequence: TGTGCCAGCAGCTCTACAGGGGGGTTGAACAATGAGCAGTTCTTC. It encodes CASSSTGGLNNEQFF.

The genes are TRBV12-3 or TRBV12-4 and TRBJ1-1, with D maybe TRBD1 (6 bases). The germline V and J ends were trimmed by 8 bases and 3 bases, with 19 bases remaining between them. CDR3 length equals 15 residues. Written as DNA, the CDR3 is TGTGCCAGCGAATTTCTCTCAGGGGCGGACACTGAAGCTTTCTTT. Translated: CASEFLSGADTEAFF.

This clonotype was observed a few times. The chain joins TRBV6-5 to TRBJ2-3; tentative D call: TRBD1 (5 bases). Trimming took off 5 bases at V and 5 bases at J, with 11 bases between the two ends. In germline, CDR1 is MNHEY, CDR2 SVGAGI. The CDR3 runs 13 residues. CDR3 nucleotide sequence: TGTGCCAGCAGTCCCGACCAGGGAGATACGCAGTATTTT. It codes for CASSPDQGDTQYF.